This paragraph covers one T cell receptor beta chain sequence. Antigen unknown. Template switching (which added a universal primer site) was used, and cDNA carried unique molecular identifiers. TCRdb re-analysed the 5' RACE reads in MiXCR, keeping a single row per CDR3 protein. The data contain 350,000 or so distinct CDR3 sequences, approximately 8.7% of them singletons. These data originate in a study of identical twins. General study results and limits: Alpha sequences out of frame and shared by twins had excess low generation probability. In cord blood, abundant beta clonotypes had fewer insertions; memory showed no trend. Compared with models, monozygotic twins showed more out-of-frame TCR alpha sharing.

Trimming removed 4 bases from V and 3 bases from J, with 11 bases in between. The CDR3 contains 14 residues. Germline CDR1 reads SGHVS; CDR2 reads FNYEAQ. The chain joins TRBV7-6 to TRBJ2-3; D gene uncertain. The specimen was naive T cells sorted from blood. This clonotype was obtained from a woman aged 50 to 60 in good health. The CDR3 DNA sequence: TGTGCCAGCAGCTCTCAATTCCTAACAGATACGCAGTATTTT. Translated, it gives CASSSQFLTDTQYF. The whole variable domain, remainder taken from reference TRBV7-6 and TRBJ2-3, is GAGVSQSPRYKVTKRGQDVALRCDPISGHVSLYWYRQALGQGPEFLTYFNYEAQQDKSGLPNDRFSAERPEGSISTLTIQRTEQRDSAMYRCASSSQFLTDTQYFGPGTRLTVL.